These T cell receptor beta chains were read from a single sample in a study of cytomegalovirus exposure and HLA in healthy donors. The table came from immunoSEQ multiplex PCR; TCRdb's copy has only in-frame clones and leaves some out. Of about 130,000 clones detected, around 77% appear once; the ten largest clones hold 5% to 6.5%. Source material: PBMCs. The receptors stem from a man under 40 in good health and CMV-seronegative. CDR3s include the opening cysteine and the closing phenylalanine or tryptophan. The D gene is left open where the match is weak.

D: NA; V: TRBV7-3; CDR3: CASSLNSPPDTQYF
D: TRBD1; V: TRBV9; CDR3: CASSVGTGKNEQFF
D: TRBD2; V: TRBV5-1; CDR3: CASGTSDYTGELFF
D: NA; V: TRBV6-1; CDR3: CASWHAGNEQFF
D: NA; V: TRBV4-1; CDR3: CASSQDRRASAKNIQYF
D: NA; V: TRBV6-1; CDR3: CASRESQGTNYGYTF
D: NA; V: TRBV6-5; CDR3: CASSLYPGQKYEQYF
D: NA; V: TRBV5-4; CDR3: CASSLGGPRDEQYF
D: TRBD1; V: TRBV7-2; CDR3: CASSLPTGGASEAFF
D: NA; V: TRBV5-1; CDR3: CASSFGAVGEQYF
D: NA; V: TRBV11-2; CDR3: CASSLSRVQPQHF
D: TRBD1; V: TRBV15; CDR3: CATSRPEDRDAFF
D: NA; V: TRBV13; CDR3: CASSLGAGFNEQFF
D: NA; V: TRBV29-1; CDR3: CSVRGYYEQYF
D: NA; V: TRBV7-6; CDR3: CASSPTTGRAYEQYF
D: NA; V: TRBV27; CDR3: CASSFSRARNEQFF
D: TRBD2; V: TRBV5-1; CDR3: CASTWDRGRSYNEQFF
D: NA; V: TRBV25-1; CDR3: CASTEGGEQFF
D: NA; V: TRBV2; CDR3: CASKWDSNTGELFF
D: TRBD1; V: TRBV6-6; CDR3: CASSTTGNYGYTF
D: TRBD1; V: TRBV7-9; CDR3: CASSLEGTVAGYTF
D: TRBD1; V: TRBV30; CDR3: CALEGQGKGEQYF
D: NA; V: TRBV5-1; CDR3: CASRLYSSYNEQFF
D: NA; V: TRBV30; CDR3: CAWSVGQQVYNEQFF
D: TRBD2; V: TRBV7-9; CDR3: CASSSSSGGLNTQYF
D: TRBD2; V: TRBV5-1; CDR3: CASSRLAGVDGELFF
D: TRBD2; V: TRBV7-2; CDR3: CASSRRLAGSTDTQYF
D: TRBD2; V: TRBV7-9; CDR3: CASSFASGRAVEQFF
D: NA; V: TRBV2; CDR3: CASSDRGRSDTQYF
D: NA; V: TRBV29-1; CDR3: CSVEVSSPGTEAFF
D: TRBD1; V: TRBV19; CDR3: CASSMSGTAYGYTF
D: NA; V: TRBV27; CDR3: CASSPRVIPRDEQYF
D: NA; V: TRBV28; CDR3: CATLVEGVYSEAFF
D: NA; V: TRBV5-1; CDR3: CASSFQGRETQYF
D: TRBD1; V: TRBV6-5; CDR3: CASSLGQGSNQPQHF
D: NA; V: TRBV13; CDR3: CASSLDNFYGYTF
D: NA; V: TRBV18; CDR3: CASSPLTGGYTF
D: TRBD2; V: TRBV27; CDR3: CASSPGGRNTGELFF
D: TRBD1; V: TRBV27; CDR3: CASSPEDRVVYEQYF
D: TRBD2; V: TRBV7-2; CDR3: CASSGTRGRSTDTQYF